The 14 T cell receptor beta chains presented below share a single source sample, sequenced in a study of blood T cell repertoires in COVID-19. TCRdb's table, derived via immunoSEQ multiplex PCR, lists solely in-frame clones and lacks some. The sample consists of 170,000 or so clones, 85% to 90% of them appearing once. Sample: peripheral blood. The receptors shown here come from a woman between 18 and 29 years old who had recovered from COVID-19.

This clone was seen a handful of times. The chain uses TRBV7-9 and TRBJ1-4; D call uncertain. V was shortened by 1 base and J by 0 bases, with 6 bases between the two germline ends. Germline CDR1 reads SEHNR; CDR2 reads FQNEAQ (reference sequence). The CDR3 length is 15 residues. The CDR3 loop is CASSLGGTTNEKLFF. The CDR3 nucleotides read TGTGCCAGCAGCTTAGGCGGCACAACTAATGAAAAACTGTTTTTT.

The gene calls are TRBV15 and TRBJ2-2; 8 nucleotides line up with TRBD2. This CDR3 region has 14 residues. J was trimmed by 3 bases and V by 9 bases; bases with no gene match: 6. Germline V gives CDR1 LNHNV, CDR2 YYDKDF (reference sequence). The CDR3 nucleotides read TGTGCCACTACCAGCGGGGGCTACACCGGGGAGCTGTTTTTT. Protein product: CATTSGGYTGELFF. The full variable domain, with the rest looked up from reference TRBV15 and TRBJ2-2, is DAMVIQNPRYQVTQFGKPVTLSCSQTLNHNVMYWYQQKSSQAPKLLFHYYDKDFNNEADTPDNFQSRRPNTSFCFLDIRSPGLGDTAMYLCATTSGGYTGELFFGEGSRLTVL.

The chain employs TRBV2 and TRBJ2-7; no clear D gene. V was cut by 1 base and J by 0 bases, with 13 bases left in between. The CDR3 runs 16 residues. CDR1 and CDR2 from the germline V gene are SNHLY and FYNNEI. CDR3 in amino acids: CASSEVQDFSSYEQYF. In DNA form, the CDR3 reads TGTGCCAGCAGTGAAGTGCAGGATTTTTCCTCCTACGAGCAGTACTTC.

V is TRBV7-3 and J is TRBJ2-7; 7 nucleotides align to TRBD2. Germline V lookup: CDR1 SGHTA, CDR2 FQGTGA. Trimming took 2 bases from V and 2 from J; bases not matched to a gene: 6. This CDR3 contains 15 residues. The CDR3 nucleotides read TGTGCCAGCAGCTTAGGGAGCGGGGCCCCCTACGAGCAGTACTTC. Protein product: CASSLGSGAPYEQYF.

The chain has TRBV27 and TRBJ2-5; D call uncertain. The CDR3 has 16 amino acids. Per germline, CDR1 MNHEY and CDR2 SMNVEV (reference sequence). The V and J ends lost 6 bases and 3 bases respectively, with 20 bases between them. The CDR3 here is CASSGVPFSLKETQYF. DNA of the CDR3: TGTGCCAGCAGCGGAGTGCCCTTCAGCTTAAAAGAGACCCAGTACTTC.

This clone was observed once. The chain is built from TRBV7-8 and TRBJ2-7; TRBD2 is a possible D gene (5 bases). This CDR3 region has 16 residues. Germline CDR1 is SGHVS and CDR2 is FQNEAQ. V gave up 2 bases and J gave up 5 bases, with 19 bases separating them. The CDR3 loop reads CASSLRGSGNSHEQYF. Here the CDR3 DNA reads TGTGCCAGCAGCTTAAGAGGGTCAGGTAATTCCCACGAGCAGTACTTC.

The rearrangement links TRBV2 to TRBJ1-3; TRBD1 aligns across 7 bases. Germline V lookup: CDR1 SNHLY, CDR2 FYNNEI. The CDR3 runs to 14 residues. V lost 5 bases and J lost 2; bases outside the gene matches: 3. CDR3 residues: CASSLTGTGNTIYF. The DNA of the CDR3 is TGTGCCAGCAGTCTGACAGGGACTGGAAACACCATATATTTT. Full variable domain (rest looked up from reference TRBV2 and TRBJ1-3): EPEVTQTPSHQVTQMGQEVILRCVPISNHLYFYWYRQILGQKVEFLVSFYNNEISEKSEIFDDQFSVERPDGSNFTLKIRSTKLEDSAMYFCASSLTGTGNTIYFGEGSWLTVV.

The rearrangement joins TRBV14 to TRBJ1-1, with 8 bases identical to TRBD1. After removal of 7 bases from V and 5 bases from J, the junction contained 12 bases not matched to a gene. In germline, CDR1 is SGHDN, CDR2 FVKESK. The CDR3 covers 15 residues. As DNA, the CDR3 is TGTGCCAGCACCCTAACGACAGGGGTGACGACTGAAGCTTTCTTT. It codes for CASTLTTGVTTEAFF.

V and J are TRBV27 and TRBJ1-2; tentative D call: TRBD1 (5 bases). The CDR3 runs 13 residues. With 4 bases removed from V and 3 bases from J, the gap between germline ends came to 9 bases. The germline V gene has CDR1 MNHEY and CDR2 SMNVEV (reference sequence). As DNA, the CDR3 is TGTGCCAGCAGTTCTAGACAGCACTATGGCTACACCTTC. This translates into CASSSRQHYGYTF.

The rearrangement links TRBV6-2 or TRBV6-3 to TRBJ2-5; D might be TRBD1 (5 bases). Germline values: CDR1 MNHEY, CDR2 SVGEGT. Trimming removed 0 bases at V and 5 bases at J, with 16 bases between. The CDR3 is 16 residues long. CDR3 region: CASSYSWQGRRETQYF. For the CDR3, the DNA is TGTGCCAGCAGTTACTCCTGGCAGGGTCGTAGGGAGACCCAGTACTTC.

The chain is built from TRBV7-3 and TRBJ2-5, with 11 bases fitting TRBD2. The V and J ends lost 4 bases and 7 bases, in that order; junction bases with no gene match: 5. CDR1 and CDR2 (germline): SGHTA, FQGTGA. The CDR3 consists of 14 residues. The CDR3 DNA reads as TGTGCCAGCAGCTACGGACTAGCGGGTGGGACCCAGTACTTC. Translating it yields CASSYGLAGGTQYF.

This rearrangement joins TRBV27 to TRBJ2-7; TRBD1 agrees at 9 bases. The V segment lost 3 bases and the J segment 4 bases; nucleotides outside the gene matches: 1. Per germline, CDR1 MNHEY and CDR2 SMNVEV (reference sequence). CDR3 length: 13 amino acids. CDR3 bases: TGTGCCAGCAGTTTGACAGGGGGGTACGAGCAGTACGTC. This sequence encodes CASSLTGGYEQYV.

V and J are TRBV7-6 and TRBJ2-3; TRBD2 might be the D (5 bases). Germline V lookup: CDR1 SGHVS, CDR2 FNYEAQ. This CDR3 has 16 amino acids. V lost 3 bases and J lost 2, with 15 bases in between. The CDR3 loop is CASSLSARLATDTQYF. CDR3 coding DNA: TGTGCCAGCAGCTTGTCGGCCCGGCTAGCCACAGATACGCAGTATTTT.

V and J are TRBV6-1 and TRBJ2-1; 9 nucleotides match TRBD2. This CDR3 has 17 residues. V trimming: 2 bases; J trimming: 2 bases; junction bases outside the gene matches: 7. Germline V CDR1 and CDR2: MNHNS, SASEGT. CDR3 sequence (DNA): TGTGCCAGCAGTGAACCAGCGGGGGGTACGGCCTACAATGAGCAGTTCTTC. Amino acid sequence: CASSEPAGGTAYNEQFF.